Each of the 8 T cell receptor beta chains below was sequenced from the same sample in a study of T-cell memory formation after mild COVID-19. TCRdb ran MiXCR on the 5' RACE reads and lists one entry per CDR3 protein. Found here are about 320,000 distinct CDR3 sequences, over 11% of them singletons; the top ten hold around 20%. Sequencing input: PBMCs or a T cell subset sorted from them (not recorded which). The receptors shown here come from a man aged 18 to 29 who had mild COVID-19 (a few samples of this study predate the infection). Cell type and time point are not known.

This clonotype showed up many times. The chain has TRBV12-3 or TRBV12-4 and TRBJ2-7, with D possibly TRBD1 on 6 matching bases. Trimming took off 6 bases at V and 3 bases at J, with 9 bases between the two ends. CDR3 size: 12 residues. This CDR3 reads CASSLDSYEQYV. CDR3 in DNA: TGTGCCAGCAGCTTGGACAGCTACGAGCAGTACGTC.

In its sample, this clonotype was seen a few times. The V and J genes are TRBV9 and TRBJ2-3; 7 positions match TRBD1. Trimming removed 4 bases from V and 4 bases from J; junction bases left unmatched: 9. CDR3 length: 15 residues. Germline V gene sequence: CDR1 SGDLS, CDR2 YYNGEE. For the CDR3, the DNA is TGTGCCAGCAGCCAGGGGGTTGGAGGTGCAGATACGCAGTATTTT. It specifies CASSQGVGGADTQYF. Variable domain in full (rest from reference TRBV9 and TRBJ2-3): DSGVTQTPKHLITATGQRVTLRCSPRSGDLSVYWYQQSLDQGLQFLIQYYNGEERAKGNILERFSAQQFPDLHSELNLSSLELGDSALYFCASSQGVGGADTQYFGPGTRLTVL.

This clonotype was picked up many times. V usage is TRBV10-2 and J usage is TRBJ2-2; 7 positions agree with TRBD2. After removal of 3 bases from V and 2 bases from J, the junction contained 9 bases not matched to a gene. CDR1 is WSHSY, CDR2 SAAADI, per germline. This CDR3 has 17 residues. DNA for the CDR3: TGCGCCAGCAGTGATCTAGGGCGGGGGACTAACACCGGGGAGCTGTTTTTT. As protein: CASSDLGRGTNTGELFF.

Many counts were recorded for this clonotype. The chain carries TRBV5-1 and TRBJ1-2; 9 bases fit TRBD1. V dropped 4 bases and J dropped 6; count of bases not matched to a gene: 4. Looked up from germline, CDR1 is SGHRS and CDR2 is YFSETQ. The CDR3 spans 13 residues. The chain's CDR3 is CASSMGQGDGYTF. The CDR3 DNA reads as TGCGCCAGCAGCATGGGACAGGGTGATGGCTACACCTTC. Looking up the rest from reference TRBV5-1 and TRBJ1-2 gives the full variable domain: KAGVTQTPRYLIKTRGQQVTLSCSPISGHRSVSWYQQTPGQGLQFLFEYFSETQRNKGNFPGRFSGRQFSNSRSEMNVSTLELGDSALYLCASSMGQGDGYTFGSGTRLTVV.

In its sample, this clonotype was seen many times. The CDR3 protein is CASSTPVRKPRVNEQFF. The CDR3 DNA sequence: TGTGCCAGCAGTACCCCCGTTCGGAAACCAAGAGTCAATGAGCAGTTCTTC. V is TRBV12-3 or TRBV12-4 and J is TRBJ2-1; D remains ambiguous. Trimming stripped 5 bases from V and 6 bases from J, with 23 bases between. This CDR3 comprises 17 residues.

V gene TRBV3-1 combines with J gene TRBJ2-2, with 7 nucleotides matching TRBD1. Germline V gene data show CDR1 as LGHDT and CDR2 as YNNKEL (reference sequence). With V trimmed by 0 bases and J by 6 bases, 4 bases remained unmatched. The CDR3 is made up of 15 amino acids. The CDR3 loop reads CASSQEPQGPGELFF. CDR3 sequence (DNA): TGTGCCAGCAGCCAAGAACCACAGGGGCCCGGGGAGCTGTTTTTT.

This clonotype was detected a few times. This chain joins TRBV4-1 and TRBJ1-2, with 10 bases lining up with TRBD1. J lost 4 bases, V lost 5 bases, and 10 bases had no gene match. The germline CDR1 and CDR2 sequences are MGHRA and YSYEKL. This CDR3 has 16 amino acids. CDR3: CASSSASRDRGYGYTF. The DNA of the CDR3 is TGCGCCAGCAGCTCTGCTTCCCGGGACAGGGGCTATGGCTACACCTTC.

This clonotype has at least ten counts. V usage is TRBV7-3 and J usage is TRBJ2-1, with TRBD2 as a possible D gene (6 bases). The CDR3 extends over 13 amino acids. Trimming shortened V by 4 bases and J by 6 bases, and 10 bases separated the two germline ends. The germline V gene has CDR1 SGHTA and CDR2 FQGTGA. The CDR3 is CASSSIGGNEQFF. The CDR3 DNA sequence: TGTGCCAGCAGCTCTATCGGGGGCAATGAGCAGTTCTTC.